This entry lists 25 T cell receptor beta chains sequenced from one sample in a study of blood T cell repertoires in COVID-19 (dated by TCRdb to about 2020). The receptor library was made with the immunoSEQ multiplex PCR assay. TCRdb obtained this table from immuneACCESS and retained in-frame rearrangements with V and J assigned. These tables miss some clones; where compared with another copy, unresolved V genes account for less than half of the shortfall, and the remainder is unexplained. The sample table lists about 140,000 clones, 84% of them with a count of one. 5% to 7.5% of the sample is held by the ten biggest clonotypes. The sequencing sample was made of peripheral blood. The origin of the receptors is a human donor in a cohort sampled during active COVID-19.

The rearrangement joins TRBV7-9 to TRBJ1-5; 11 bases fit TRBD1. Germline assignment: CDR1 SEHNR and CDR2 FQNEAQ (reference sequence). The CDR3 consists of 15 residues. Trimming took 1 base from V and 6 from J; bases not matched to a gene: 2. CDR3 sequence (DNA): TGTGCCAGCAGCTTAGGGACAGGGGGCGGTCAGCCCCAGCATTTT. Protein sequence: CASSLGTGGGQPQHF.

There are a few counts of this clone. The chain has TRBV7-3 and TRBJ2-2; perhaps TRBD1 as D (6 bases). Germline V gene lookup returns CDR1 SGHTA and CDR2 FQGTGA. The CDR3 loop spans 15 amino acids. V shed 1 base and J shed 4 bases, with 10 bases lying between them. CDR3 sequence: CASSLKGGGTGELFF. The CDR3 DNA sequence: TGTGCCAGCAGCTTAAAAGGGGGTGGCACCGGGGAGCTGTTTTTT. The full variable domain, with the rest looked up from reference TRBV7-3 and TRBJ2-2, is GAGVSQTPSNKVTEKGKYVELRCDPISGHTALYWYRQSLGQGPEFLIYFQGTGAADDSGLPNDRFFAVRPEGSVSTLKIQRTERGDSAVYLCASSLKGGGTGELFFGEGSRLTVL.

The V call is TRBV5-1, the J call TRBJ2-3, with TRBD2 matching 8 bases. J was trimmed by 5 bases and V by 6 bases; bases with no gene match: 8. This CDR3 comprises 14 residues. Germline V gene sequence: CDR1 SGHRS, CDR2 YFSETQ. In nucleotides, the CDR3 is TGCGCCAGCACGGGAGGGGGGGCGGAAGATACGCAGTATTTT. It specifies CASTGGGAEDTQYF.

The chain carries TRBV18 and TRBJ1-5; maybe TRBD1 (6 bases). V lost 3 bases to trimming and J lost 5 bases, with 11 bases between them. CDR1 is KGHSH, CDR2 LQKENI, per germline. The CDR3 has 14 amino acids. CDR3 in DNA: TGTGCCAGCTCACCCCTAGGGGGGGATCAGCCCCAGCATTTT. This sequence encodes CASSPLGGDQPQHF.

This clone was counted a single time. The rearrangement joins TRBV2 to TRBJ2-7; possible D gene TRBD1, 5 bases. The CDR3 loop spans 13 amino acids. V was clipped by 4 bases and J by 2 bases, with 9 bases between them. Looked up from germline, CDR1 is SNHLY and CDR2 is FYNNEI. The CDR3 reads CASSVDRAYEQYF. CDR3 nucleotides: TGTGCCAGCAGTGTCGACAGAGCCTACGAGCAGTACTTC.

This chain links TRBV5-5 with TRBJ1-1, with D tentatively TRBD1 (6 bases). In germline, CDR1 is SGHKS, CDR2 YYEKEE (reference sequence). Trimming shortened V by 0 bases and J by 5 bases, and 17 bases separated the two germline ends. This CDR3 has 16 amino acids. The CDR3 sequence is CASSLVGAQGNTEAFF. CDR3 DNA: TGTGCCAGCAGCTTGGTGGGGGCGCAGGGGAATACTGAAGCTTTCTTT.

This chain uses TRBV5-1 with TRBJ2-2; no definite D call. Per the germline V gene, CDR1 is SGHRS and CDR2 is YFSETQ. The CDR3 has 15 amino acids. Trimming took 0 bases from V and 5 from J, leaving 11 bases between them. DNA for the CDR3: TGCGCCAGCAGCTTGGCTCCCACCGGTACCGGGGAGCTGTTTTTT. It specifies CASSLAPTGTGELFF.

This chain connects TRBV9 to TRBJ2-2, with TRBD2 matching 8 bases. V shed 4 bases and J 6 bases; nucleotides not matched to a gene: 5. The germline gives CDR1 SGDLS, CDR2 YYNGEE. The length of the CDR3 is 14 residues. The DNA for the CDR3 is TGTGCCAGCAGCCCCCGGGAGGGAGCCGGGGAGCTGTTTTTT. Amino acids: CASSPREGAGELFF. Full variable domain (missing parts from reference TRBV9 and TRBJ2-2): DSGVTQTPKHLITATGQRVTLRCSPRSGDLSVYWYQQSLDQGLQFLIQYYNGEERAKGNILERFSAQQFPDLHSELNLSSLELGDSALYFCASSPREGAGELFFGEGSRLTVL.

The gene calls are TRBV5-1 and TRBJ2-1; D not certain. Germline CDR1 SGHRS, CDR2 YFSETQ. V lost 7 bases, J lost 10 bases, and 18 bases lay in between. The CDR3 has 13 residues. CDR3 DNA: TGCGCCAGCCGGAATCTGGAGTTGAGGGAGCAGTTCTTC. Encoded protein: CASRNLELREQFF.

The genes are TRBV30 and TRBJ1-3, with a tentative D call TRBD1 (6 bases). The germline V gene has CDR1 GTSNPN and CDR2 SVGIG (reference sequence). The CDR3 totals 13 residues. Trimming left V 2 bases short and J 9 bases short, with 14 bases between. CDR3 in amino acids: CAWSKIQGSTIYF. The CDR3 region has the DNA TGTGCCTGGAGTAAAATACAGGGATCCACCATATATTTT.

V usage is TRBV7-2 and J usage is TRBJ2-7; the D gene is possibly TRBD2 (6 bases). The CDR3 is 13 amino acids. Germline CDR1 and CDR2: SGHTA and FQGNSA. The V end lost 5 bases, the J end lost 6 bases, and 14 bases lay between the germline ends. This CDR3 reads CASSQLLAGEQYF. CDR3 DNA sequence: TGTGCCAGCAGCCAGCTACTAGCTGGCGAGCAGTACTTC.

The V call is TRBV2, the J call TRBJ1-3; 7 positions agree with TRBD1. Germline CDR1 SNHLY, CDR2 FYNNEI. The CDR3 has 13 residues. V lost 7 bases, J lost 4 bases, and 4 bases stayed unmatched. CDR3 DNA sequence: TGTGCCAGCAAGAAGGGGGCCGGAAACACCATATATTTT. Its protein product is CASKKGAGNTIYF.

The gene calls are TRBV7-2 and TRBJ2-1; 11 positions match TRBD1. The CDR3 is 15 residues long. J gave up 7 bases and V 3 bases, and 5 bases lay outside the gene matches. Germline assignment: CDR1 SGHTA and CDR2 FQGNSA. CDR3 protein: CASSFPDRGRNEQFF. CDR3 sequence (DNA): TGTGCCAGCAGCTTTCCGGACAGGGGGCGAAATGAGCAGTTCTTC.

The chain is built from TRBV20-1 and TRBJ1-2; D may be TRBD1 (5 bases). Germline lookup yields CDR1 DFQATT and CDR2 SNEGSKA (reference sequence). The CDR3 contains 16 residues. V lost 3 bases and J 4 bases, leaving 21 bases between the germline ends. CDR3 coding DNA: TGCAGTGCTAGTAGGGGCTCCGTTGGCCGCCGCTATGGCTACACCTTC. This encodes CSASRGSVGRRYGYTF.

The chain recombines TRBV5-6 with TRBJ1-5, with no clear D. V was trimmed by 3 bases and J by 2 bases, leaving 12 bases between them. The germline V gene encodes CDR1 SGHDT and CDR2 YYEEEE. The CDR3 runs to 15 residues. Here the CDR3 DNA reads TGTGCCAGCAGCTCCCAAGTGGGAGGCAATCAGCCCCAGCATTTT. Translating it yields CASSSQVGGNQPQHF.

The chain joins TRBV19 to TRBJ1-4; maybe TRBD1 (6 bases). Trimming shortened V by 10 bases and J by 8 bases, and 20 bases separated the two germline ends. This CDR3 region has 14 residues. Germline V gene sequence: CDR1 LNHDA, CDR2 SQIVND (reference sequence). In DNA form, the CDR3 reads TGTGCCACTTCCCCCCAGGGGCGCGGGGAAAAACTGTTTTTT. Encoded protein: CATSPQGRGEKLFF.

The chain uses TRBV5-8 and TRBJ2-3, with 10 nucleotides matching TRBD1. This CDR3 is built from 18 residues. Germline CDR1 reads SGHTS; CDR2 reads YDEGEE. The J segment lost 2 bases and the V segment lost 4 bases, leaving 13 bases of the junction unmatched. The CDR3 spells CASSPDRDRGYYTDTQYF. In nucleotides, the CDR3 is TGTGCCAGCAGCCCCGACCGGGACAGGGGCTATTACACAGATACGCAGTATTTT.

V and J are TRBV12-3 or TRBV12-4 and TRBJ1-2, with 7 bases that match TRBD1. V lost 6 bases to trimming and J lost 7 bases; unmatched junction nucleotides: 5. This CDR3 comprises 12 residues. The CDR3 reads CASSPRGAGYTF. The CDR3 DNA reads TGTGCCAGCAGCCCCAGGGGGGCTGGCTACACCTTC.

The genes are TRBV7-8 and TRBJ1-1, with 7 positions matching TRBD1. This CDR3 region has 16 residues. With V trimmed by 7 bases and J by 4 bases, 15 bases remained unmatched. The germline gives CDR1 SGHVS, CDR2 FQNEAQ. CDR3 in amino acids: CASTNEGALPITEAFF. DNA of the CDR3: TGTGCCAGCACTAATGAGGGGGCTTTACCCATCACTGAAGCTTTCTTT.

The J gene is TRBJ2-2, the V gene TRBV7-2; D perhaps matches TRBD1 (5 bases). The CDR3 runs 18 residues. Germline CDR1 reads SGHTA; CDR2 reads FQGNSA. V was shortened by 1 base and J by 4 bases, with 19 bases between the two germline ends. Here the CDR3 DNA reads TGTGCCAGCAGCTTAGAAGGGGTAGTTAGTTCAACCACCGGGGAGCTGTTTTTT. Its protein is CASSLEGVVSSTTGELFF.

The chain joins TRBV3-1 (or the pseudogene TRBV3-2) to TRBJ2-3, with 8 positions matching TRBD1. Per the germline V gene, CDR1 is LGHDT and CDR2 is YNNKEL (reference sequence). V lost 4 bases and J lost 1; bases outside the gene matches: 7. There are 16 residues in the CDR3. The CDR3 region is CASSLRTGSGTDTQYF. The CDR3 bases are TGTGCCAGCAGCCTCCGGACAGGGTCGGGCACAGATACGCAGTATTTT.

This chain connects TRBV6-5 to TRBJ2-7; D remains unclear. With 0 bases removed from V and 0 bases from J, the gap between germline ends came to 9 bases. This CDR3 is built from 15 residues. The germline gives CDR1 MNHEY, CDR2 SVGAGI. This CDR3 is CASSYSLVLSYEQYF. CDR3 DNA sequence: TGTGCCAGCAGTTACTCGTTAGTCCTCTCCTACGAGCAGTACTTC.

This chain uses TRBV28 with TRBJ1-1; 8 nucleotides match TRBD1. Germline CDR1 and CDR2: MDHEN and SYDVKM. The CDR3 extends over 15 amino acids. V shed 0 bases and J 6 bases; nucleotides not matched to a gene: 6. CDR3 in amino acids: CASSLWGPGGAEAFF. DNA for the CDR3: TGTGCCAGCAGTTTATGGGGTCCAGGGGGCGCTGAAGCTTTCTTT.

J is TRBJ2-5 and V is TRBV6-4, with D possibly being TRBD2 (6 bases). Germline V gene sequence: CDR1 MRHNA, CDR2 SNTAGT. With 2 bases removed from V and 4 bases from J, the gap between germline ends came to 14 bases. The CDR3 is made up of 15 amino acids. This chain's CDR3 is CASSDKPGGLETQYF. The CDR3 nucleotides read TGTGCCAGCAGTGACAAGCCCGGGGGATTAGAGACCCAGTACTTC.

The chain recombines TRBV7-9 with TRBJ1-2; possible D gene TRBD1, 5 bases. Germline CDR1 reads SEHNR; CDR2 reads FQNEAQ (reference sequence). V lost 1 base and J lost 4, with 10 bases in between. The CDR3 spans 14 residues. Here the CDR3 DNA reads TGTGCCAGCAGCTTAGAGGGTGACAGCTATGGCTACACCTTC. Encoded protein: CASSLEGDSYGYTF.